Below, 24 T cell receptor beta chains from the same sample are listed, as sequenced in a study of control samples from healthy donors and cancer patients. Some clones are missing from TCRdb's copy, which holds only in-frame ones; the method was immunoSEQ multiplex PCR. The sample has about 170,000 clones, more than 90% seen once. The sequenced material came from blood. These receptors were taken from a woman aged 40 to 50 in good health.

As DNA, the CDR3 is TGTGCCAGCAGCCAAGGAACAGGGGGCTTTGGCTACACCTTC. Translation gives CASSQGTGGFGYTF. The chain combines TRBV4-2 with TRBJ1-2; 9 bases agree with TRBD1. V dropped 1 base and J dropped 7; count of bases not matched to a gene: 4. The CDR3 has 14 residues. Germline CDR1 reads LGHNA; CDR2 reads YNFKEQ.

The chain couples TRBV12-3 or TRBV12-4 to TRBJ1-3; 7 bases fit TRBD1. This CDR3 is 13 amino acids long. With V trimmed by 4 bases and J by 4 bases, 1 base remained unmatched. The CDR3 DNA reads as TGTGCCAGCAGTTGGGACAGAGGAAACACCATATATTTT. The encoded protein is CASSWDRGNTIYF.

The CDR3 spells CASRQGTDTQYF. CDR3 bases: TGTGCCAGCAGACAGGGAACAGATACGCAGTATTTT. This chain links TRBV12-3 or TRBV12-4 with TRBJ2-3; possibly TRBD1 for D (6 bases). The CDR3 has 12 residues. V lost 6 bases, J lost 3 bases, and 7 bases lay in between.

The V and J genes are TRBV28 and TRBJ1-5, with D tentatively TRBD1 (6 bases). Between the trimmed V and J ends, which lost 4 bases and 15 bases, there was a span of 16 bases. CDR1 is MDHEN and CDR2 is SYDVKM in the germline V gene. The CDR3 length is 12 residues. In DNA, the CDR3 is TGTGCCAGCAGTTCCCGACAGGTCCCCAGGCATTTT. Translating gives CASSSRQVPRHF.

This sequence joins TRBV6-6 and TRBJ1-1; a possible D gene is TRBD1 (6 bases). Trimming removed 4 bases from V and 6 bases from J, with 15 bases in between. The germline V gene has CDR1 MNHNY and CDR2 SVGAGI (reference sequence). The CDR3 is 14 residues long. Here the CDR3 DNA reads TGTGCCAGCAGTTTTTCGGGAGGGGGGCCTGAAGCTTTCTTT. Translating it yields CASSFSGGGPEAFF.

The chain couples TRBV2 to TRBJ1-2; TRBD1 matches 8 bases. The V gene's germline CDR1 is SNHLY and CDR2 FYNNEI. The CDR3 runs 15 residues. The V and J ends lost 1 base and 3 bases, in that order; junction bases with no gene match: 4. This CDR3 is CASSEVTGAYYGYTF. As DNA, the CDR3 is TGTGCCAGCAGTGAAGTGACAGGGGCCTACTATGGCTACACCTTC.

The V call is TRBV11-3, the J call TRBJ2-5; 8 nucleotides match TRBD1. The CDR3 length is 13 residues. CDR1 and CDR2 (germline): SGHNT, YENEEA. V trimming: 8 bases; J trimming: 5 bases; junction bases outside the gene matches: 7. The CDR3 protein is CASGQGMGETQYF. DNA for the CDR3: TGTGCCAGCGGACAGGGAATGGGCGAGACCCAGTACTTC.

V gene TRBV27 combines with J gene TRBJ2-1; maybe TRBD1 (5 bases). V lost 5 bases, J lost 6 bases, and 11 bases lay in between. The CDR3 totals 13 residues. CDR1 is MNHEY, CDR2 SMNVEV, per germline (reference sequence). Here the CDR3 DNA reads TGTGCCAGCAGTGTCCTGCAGGGCAATGAGCAGTTCTTC. It is translated as CASSVLQGNEQFF.

The chain combines TRBV2 with TRBJ2-7, with D perhaps TRBD1 (5 bases). V was pared by 7 bases and J by 2 bases, with 18 bases between. The CDR3 sequence is 15 residues long. Germline CDR1 reads SNHLY; CDR2 reads FYNNEI. The CDR3 loop reads CASTRVQQNTYEQYF. CDR3 in DNA: TGTGCCAGCACCAGGGTCCAGCAGAATACCTACGAGCAGTACTTC.

The chain combines TRBV11-3 with TRBJ2-4; no clear D gene. Per the germline V gene, CDR1 is SGHNT and CDR2 is YENEEA. CDR3 length: 16 amino acids. The V gene lost 1 base and the J gene lost 4 bases, with 14 bases spanning the gap. CDR3: CASSLVGRTIKNIQYF. CDR3 DNA: TGTGCCAGCAGCTTAGTCGGTCGGACCATTAAAAACATTCAGTACTTC.

In DNA form, the CDR3 reads TGTGCCAGCTGTGGGGGGCAGGGAGAGACCCAGTACTTC. Protein sequence: CASCGGQGETQYF. V gene TRBV2 combines with J gene TRBJ2-5; D is perhaps TRBD1 or TRBD2 (6 bases each). CDR3 length equals 13 residues. Germline CDR1 reads SNHLY; CDR2 reads FYNNEI. The V end lost 8 bases, the J end lost 4 bases, and 14 bases lay between the germline ends.

The count of this clone is one. V usage is TRBV7-2 and J usage is TRBJ1-2; a weak D match, TRBD1 (5 bases). Deletions cut 5 bases from V and 2 bases from J, with 15 bases between. Germline assignment: CDR1 SGHTA and CDR2 FQGNSA. This CDR3 contains 15 residues. This CDR3 reads CASSNPRGLNYGYTF. As DNA, the CDR3 is TGTGCCAGCAGCAACCCCCGGGGGTTGAACTATGGCTACACCTTC.

The chain is built from TRBV9 and TRBJ1-1; 7 bases match TRBD1. Germline trimming cut 10 bases from V and 9 bases from J; bases unmatched to any gene: 6. The length of the CDR3 is 10 residues. Germline V gene lookup returns CDR1 SGDLS and CDR2 YYNGEE. The DNA of the CDR3 is TGTGCCGGCTTACAGGGGAAAGCTTTCTTT. The encoded protein is CAGLQGKAFF.

V is TRBV29-1 and J is TRBJ1-1; D remains ambiguous. CDR3 length equals 13 residues. CDR1 and CDR2 (germline): SQVTM, ANQGSEA. V was clipped by 2 bases and J by 0 bases, with 7 bases between them. CDR3 loop: CSVEHSMNTEAFF. In DNA form, the CDR3 reads TGCAGCGTTGAACACAGCATGAACACTGAAGCTTTCTTT.

This chain connects TRBV6-5 to TRBJ1-5, with 8 bases identical to TRBD1. The CDR3 is 15 residues long. V gave up 6 bases and J gave up 7 bases; unmatched junction bases: 11. CDR1 is MNHEY, CDR2 SVGAGI, per germline. The CDR3 here is CASSSDRGGRQPQHF. CDR3 DNA: TGTGCCAGCAGCTCCGACAGGGGAGGTCGGCAGCCCCAGCATTTT.

This rearrangement joins TRBV5-1 to TRBJ2-7; D is unclear. The CDR3 covers 13 residues. The germline V gene encodes CDR1 SGHRS and CDR2 YFSETQ. Trimming stripped 2 bases from V and 5 bases from J, with 11 bases between. The CDR3 reads CASSFVLGNEQYF. DNA of the CDR3: TGCGCCAGCAGCTTTGTCCTTGGTAACGAGCAGTACTTC. Using reference TRBV5-1 and TRBJ2-7 for the parts outside the CDR3, the full variable domain is KAGVTQTPRYLIKTRGQQVTLSCSPISGHRSVSWYQQTPGQGLQFLFEYFSETQRNKGNFPGRFSGRQFSNSRSEMNVSTLELGDSALYLCASSFVLGNEQYFGPGTRLTVT.

V and J are TRBV2 and TRBJ1-6; 7 nucleotides align to TRBD1. The J segment lost 7 bases and the V segment lost 3 bases, leaving 6 bases of the junction unmatched. Germline V gives CDR1 SNHLY, CDR2 FYNNEI. This CDR3 is built from 15 residues. As DNA, the CDR3 is TGTGCCAGCAGTGAGCGACAGGGTAGGAATTCACCCCTCCACTTT. This codes for CASSERQGRNSPLHF.

The chain employs TRBV5-1 and TRBJ1-1, with 7 bases that match TRBD1. Germline-derived CDR1 and CDR2 are SGHRS and YFSETQ. This CDR3 region has 14 residues. V was clipped by 0 bases and J by 4 bases; unmatched bases: 3. The CDR3: CASSLGQGVTEAFF. The CDR3 bases are TGCGCCAGCAGCTTGGGCCAGGGGGTCACTGAAGCTTTCTTT.

The chain couples TRBV10-1 to TRBJ1-1, with a weak D call TRBD1 (5 bases). The CDR3 has 13 amino acids. Germline assignment: CDR1 WNHNN and CDR2 SYGVQD (reference sequence). V was pared by 6 bases and J by 4 bases, with 12 bases between. The CDR3 bases are TGCGCCAGCAGCGAAACGGGGGGCACTGAAGCTTTCTTT. The encoded protein is CASSETGGTEAFF.

Turning to this clone: A junction boundary mismatches the germline segment, possibly from a read error. This chain links TRBV9 with TRBJ1-2, with no clear D. The CDR3 spans 13 residues. The germline V gene encodes CDR1 SGDLS and CDR2 YYNGEE. The CDR3 sequence is CASSSLTNCGYTF. CDR3 nucleotides: TGTGCCAGCAGCTCCCTCACGAACTGTGGCTACACCTTC.

V usage is TRBV10-3 and J usage is TRBJ2-1; 13 positions match TRBD2. J was trimmed by 10 bases and V by 2 bases; bases with no gene match: 8. CDR3 length: 16 amino acids. Germline assignment: CDR1 ENHRY and CDR2 SYGVKD. The CDR3 nucleotides are TGTGCCATCAGTGAGGGGCTAAGACTAGCGGGGGGCGAGCAGTTCTTC. Translation: CAISEGLRLAGGEQFF.

This chain joins TRBV2 and TRBJ1-2, with D possibly being TRBD1 (6 bases). This CDR3 contains 13 residues. Germline CDR1 and CDR2: SNHLY and FYNNEI. Trimming cost V 6 bases and J 6 bases, with 14 bases left between them. This CDR3 is CASRREGGDGYTF. CDR3 coding DNA: TGTGCCAGCAGACGGGAGGGGGGTGATGGCTACACCTTC.

The rearrangement uses TRBV6-5 and TRBJ1-4, with a weak D call TRBD1 (5 bases). This CDR3 comprises 16 residues. Germline V gives CDR1 MNHEY, CDR2 SVGAGI. Trimming left V 2 bases short and J 5 bases short, with 15 bases between. The CDR3 DNA reads TGTGCCAGCAGTTACGTCTCTGGGGGAACGAATGAAAAACTGTTTTTT. Its translation: CASSYVSGGTNEKLFF.

The V call is TRBV5-1, the J call TRBJ2-1; 10 nucleotides agree with TRBD2. V gave up 0 bases and J gave up 7 bases; unmatched junction bases: 7. CDR3 length: 16 residues. CDR1 and CDR2 (germline): SGHRS, YFSETQ. CDR3 amino acids: CASSLDIAGGQNEQFF. In DNA form, the CDR3 reads TGCGCCAGCAGCTTGGATATAGCGGGGGGTCAAAATGAGCAGTTCTTC.